This T cell receptor (beta chain) was retrieved from a study of cytomegalovirus exposure and HLA in healthy donors. V lost 7 bases and J lost 5, with 24 bases in between. Germline assignment: CDR1 SNHLY and CDR2 FYNNEI. This CDR3 has 16 amino acids. PCR involved 60 Vbeta and 13 Jbeta primers. Generated by immunoSEQ multiplex PCR, the TCRdb table keeps only in-frame clones and is missing some. The sample shows fewer than 200,000 clones, 84% of them seen only once. To note about this clone: Antigen: not known.

Study observations and caveats: Later findings reportedly placed an Asian-associated ancestry cluster below the approximately 670-donor mean for N-insertions. The study had only CMV serostatus as immune exposure information. Roughly even sequencing depth across donors was the assumption behind the presence/absence analyses. Most TCR beta V segments were productive about 90% or about 30% of the time in an earlier analysis.

The chain carries TRBV2 and TRBJ2-7; TRBD2 is a possible D gene (6 bases). The clonotype comes from a man younger than 40 in good health and CMV-seronegative. The sample consisted of PBMCs. CDR3 region: CASMGGRGALVDEQYF. The CDR3 bases are TGTGCCAGCATGGGAGGAAGAGGGGCCCTGGTAGACGAGCAGTACTTC.